The 32 T cell receptor beta chains listed next were all sequenced from one sample in a study of STAT5B mutations in CD4+ large granular lymphocyte leukemia. Some clones are missing from TCRdb's copy, which holds only in-frame ones; the method was immunoSEQ multiplex PCR. The profile covers some 23,000 clones, with 74% appearing a single time and around a tenth taken by the ten largest. Sequenced sample: CD4+ T cells from blood buffy coats. Source of these receptors: a human donor in good health.

The rearrangement links TRBV7-2 to TRBJ2-5; D not certain. The CDR3 loop spans 15 amino acids. Germline V gives CDR1 SGHTA, CDR2 FQGNSA. The V and J ends lost 0 bases and 1 base respectively, with 9 bases between them. CDR3 amino acids: CASSLAPGSQETQYF. CDR3 nucleotide sequence: TGTGCCAGCAGCTTAGCGCCCGGCAGCCAAGAGACCCAGTACTTC.

This clone was seen a handful of times. The chain has TRBV30 and TRBJ1-5, with 8 positions matching TRBD1. Germline loops: CDR1 GTSNPN, CDR2 SVGIG (reference sequence). This CDR3 has 12 residues. Losses at the gene ends were 0 bases for V and 9 bases for J; bases not matched to a gene: 1. The CDR3 coding sequence is TGTGCCTGGAGTGTAGGGACAGGGCCCCAGCATTTT. Its protein is CAWSVGTGPQHF.

The V and J genes are TRBV28 and TRBJ2-7, with a tentative D call TRBD2 (7 bases). Germline V gene lookup returns CDR1 MDHEN and CDR2 SYDVKM. CDR3 length: 14 residues. Between the trimmed V and J ends, which lost 3 bases and 7 bases, there was a span of 16 bases. DNA for the CDR3: TGTGCCAGCAGTTTCGCGGGGGCGCTGGGGGAGCAGTACGTC. Protein sequence: CASSFAGALGEQYV.

The chain joins TRBV29-1 to TRBJ1-1, with a tentative D call TRBD1 (5 bases). Trimming pared 0 bases from V and 10 bases from J, leaving 18 bases between. The CDR3 totals 14 residues. Germline V gene data show CDR1 as SQVTM and CDR2 as ANQGSEA. CDR3 DNA: TGCAGCGTTGAAGATCGCGGAAGGGGCAGCGGAGCTTTCTTT. Translated, it gives CSVEDRGRGSGAFF. The whole variable domain, remainder taken from reference TRBV29-1 and TRBJ1-1, is SAVISQKPSRDICQRGTSLTIQCQVDSQVTMMFWYRQQPGQSLTLIATANQGSEATYESGFVIDKFPISRPNLTFSTLTVSNMSPEDSSIYLCSVEDRGRGSGAFFGQGTRLTVV.

The rearrangement joins TRBV4-3 to TRBJ2-3, with D perhaps TRBD1 (6 bases). Germline V gives CDR1 LGHNA, CDR2 YSLEER. The CDR3 covers 15 residues. V lost 4 bases to trimming and J lost 0 bases, with 11 bases between them. DNA of the CDR3: TGCGCCAGCAGCCTTCAGGGGTCTAGCACAGATACGCAGTATTTT. This gives the protein CASSLQGSSTDTQYF.

The chain carries TRBV30 and TRBJ1-2, with D possibly being TRBD1 (5 bases). Trimming left V 2 bases short and J 3 bases short, with 16 bases between. The CDR3 runs to 15 residues. Germline V gene lookup returns CDR1 GTSNPN and CDR2 SVGIG (reference sequence). CDR3 nucleotides: TGTGCCTGGAGTAGTATTCCAGGGCAACACTATGGCTACACCTTC. Protein sequence: CAWSSIPGQHYGYTF. Using reference TRBV30 and TRBJ1-2 for the parts outside the CDR3, the full variable domain is SQTIHQWPATLVQPVGSPLSLECTVEGTSNPNLYWYRQAAGRGLQLLFYSVGIGQISSEVPQNLSASRPQDRQFILSSKKLLLSDSGFYLCAWSSIPGQHYGYTFGSGTRLTVV.

This sequence joins TRBV7-2 and TRBJ2-3, with D perhaps TRBD2 (5 bases). V gave up 1 base and J gave up 1 base, with 12 bases separating them. The germline V gene encodes CDR1 SGHTA and CDR2 FQGNSA. CDR3 size: 16 residues. The CDR3 protein is CASSLEGWGGTDTQYF. DNA for the CDR3: TGTGCCAGCAGCTTAGAAGGTTGGGGAGGCACAGATACGCAGTATTTT.

This clone occurred once. This chain joins TRBV6-5 and TRBJ1-1; 8 nucleotides line up with TRBD1. V shed 6 bases and J 5 bases; nucleotides not matched to a gene: 11. Germline V gene data show CDR1 as MNHEY and CDR2 as SVGAGI. There are 15 residues in the CDR3. CDR3 residues: CASRHQGAGGTEAFF. In DNA form, the CDR3 reads TGTGCCAGCAGACATCAGGGGGCAGGGGGGACTGAAGCTTTCTTT.

The gene calls are TRBV2 and TRBJ1-5; 7 nucleotides match TRBD1. The germline CDR1 and CDR2 sequences are SNHLY and FYNNEI. V was pared by 5 bases and J by 5 bases, with 9 bases of the junction left unmatched. The CDR3 covers 15 residues. The CDR3 reads CASSYLGRGDQPQHF. Written as DNA, the CDR3 is TGTGCCAGCAGTTACTTGGGCAGGGGGGATCAGCCCCAGCATTTT.

This chain connects TRBV5-8 to TRBJ1-1; D is ambiguous. V was clipped by 2 bases and J by 2 bases, with 7 bases between them. The germline CDR1 and CDR2 sequences are SGHTS and YDEGEE. The CDR3 covers 13 residues. This CDR3 is CASSFNKNTEAFF. The DNA for the CDR3 is TGTGCCAGCAGCTTTAACAAAAACACTGAAGCTTTCTTT.

This clone was detected only a few times. The chain combines TRBV6-6 with TRBJ2-7, with 9 bases fitting TRBD1. Germline-derived CDR1 and CDR2 are MNHNY and SVGAGI (reference sequence). J was trimmed by 2 bases and V by 8 bases; bases with no gene match: 10. This CDR3 has 15 residues. CDR3 sequence reads: CASQHSGTGPYEQYF. The CDR3 DNA reads TGTGCCAGCCAACATTCCGGGACAGGGCCCTACGAGCAGTACTTC.

The V and J genes are TRBV19 and TRBJ1-2, with 7 bases aligning to TRBD1. After removal of 5 bases from V and 6 bases from J, the junction contained 18 bases not matched to a gene. The CDR3 extends over 17 amino acids. From germline, CDR1 is LNHDA and CDR2 SQIVND (reference sequence). This CDR3 is CASSARQGTRTLHGYTF. The CDR3 bases are TGTGCCAGTAGTGCACGACAGGGAACGAGGACCCTGCATGGCTACACCTTC.

V is TRBV2 and J is TRBJ2-3; D might be TRBD2 (5 bases). CDR3 size: 15 residues. Germline V gene data show CDR1 as SNHLY and CDR2 as FYNNEI. The V end was cut by 10 bases, the J end by 0 bases, with 17 bases between. CDR3 residues: CATQTGRVSTDTQYF. The CDR3 DNA reads as TGTGCCACCCAAACCGGGCGGGTCAGCACAGATACGCAGTATTTT.

The V and J genes are TRBV4-1 and TRBJ1-6, with 7 bases matching TRBD1. There are 17 residues in the CDR3. V was pared by 0 bases and J by 10 bases, with 12 bases of the junction left unmatched. Germline V gives CDR1 MGHRA, CDR2 YSYEKL. This chain's CDR3 is CASSQDHTNRGRSPLHF. In nucleotides, the CDR3 is TGCGCCAGCAGCCAAGACCATACCAACAGGGGTAGGTCACCCCTCCACTTT.

The chain couples TRBV29-1 to TRBJ2-3; tentative D call: TRBD1 (6 bases). Deletions cut 6 bases from V and 5 bases from J, with 18 bases between. The CDR3 runs 14 residues. Germline CDR1 reads SQVTM; CDR2 reads ANQGSEA. The DNA for the CDR3 is TGCAGCGTGTATTACCGGGACACTCGAGATACGCAGTATTTT. Amino acids: CSVYYRDTRDTQYF.

This clone has only one observation. V gene TRBV4-3 combines with J gene TRBJ2-3; 10 nucleotides line up with TRBD2. Germline V CDR1 and CDR2: LGHNA, YSLEER. The CDR3 loop spans 15 amino acids. V trimming: 7 bases; J trimming: 3 bases; junction bases outside the gene matches: 7. CDR3: CASTQRGGETDTQYF. The CDR3 bases are TGCGCCAGCACCCAGCGGGGGGGGGAAACAGATACGCAGTATTTT.

This clone was observed a single time. The chain links TRBV5-1 to TRBJ2-3, with 9 nucleotides matching TRBD1. Germline loops: CDR1 SGHRS, CDR2 YFSETQ. This CDR3 has 16 residues. V was clipped by 4 bases and J by 2 bases; unmatched bases: 8. Here the CDR3 reads CASSLGRDRDTDTQYF. DNA of the CDR3: TGCGCCAGCAGCCTGGGGCGGGACAGGGACACAGATACGCAGTATTTT. Variable domain in full (rest from reference TRBV5-1 and TRBJ2-3): KAGVTQTPRYLIKTRGQQVTLSCSPISGHRSVSWYQQTPGQGLQFLFEYFSETQRNKGNFPGRFSGRQFSNSRSEMNVSTLELGDSALYLCASSLGRDRDTDTQYFGPGTRLTVL.

The chain employs TRBV27 and TRBJ1-1, with D uncertain. Trimming removed 6 bases from V and 3 bases from J, with 11 bases in between. The germline CDR1 and CDR2 sequences are MNHEY and SMNVEV (reference sequence). The CDR3 is made up of 13 amino acids. CDR3: CASSNGRDTEAFF. The CDR3 DNA reads as TGTGCCAGCAGCAATGGACGAGACACTGAAGCTTTCTTT.

The chain uses TRBV6-1 and TRBJ2-2, with 12 bases that match TRBD2. The germline CDR1 and CDR2 sequences are MNHNS and SASEGT. Trimming took 4 bases from V and 5 from J; bases not matched to a gene: 5. This CDR3 contains 16 residues. CDR3 loop: CASSGTSGGRTGELFF. The CDR3 DNA reads TGTGCCAGCAGTGGTACTAGCGGGGGGCGAACCGGGGAGCTGTTTTTT.

This chain uses TRBV28 with TRBJ2-3, with 10 bases aligning to TRBD2. Germline V gene lookup returns CDR1 MDHEN and CDR2 SYDVKM. The CDR3 length is 18 residues. V was clipped by 7 bases and J by 3 bases; unmatched bases: 16. CDR3 nucleotides: TGTGCCAGCACTGAACCGGGGGGGCTAGCGGGAGTGACAGATACGCAGTATTTT. Encoded protein: CASTEPGGLAGVTDTQYF.

The chain combines TRBV18 with TRBJ1-1; D is undetermined. This CDR3 has 13 amino acids. The V gene's germline CDR1 is KGHSH and CDR2 LQKENI. V was cut by 6 bases and J by 3 bases, with 11 bases left in between. The CDR3 loop reads CASSRERDTEAFF. CDR3 coding DNA: TGTGCCAGCTCTCGTGAACGGGACACTGAAGCTTTCTTT.

The chain employs TRBV25-1 and TRBJ1-4, with D unresolved. The ends were cut back, 2 bases at V and 4 bases at J, with 17 bases in the middle. The CDR3 sequence is 17 residues long. CDR1 is MGHDK and CDR2 is SYGVNS in the germline V gene. The CDR3 loop reads CASSEAAPQAYNEKLFF. CDR3 nucleotide sequence: TGTGCCAGCAGTGAAGCTGCCCCACAAGCGTATAATGAAAAACTGTTTTTT.

This clone has a handful of counts. This chain links TRBV11-1 with TRBJ1-2; possibly TRBD1 for D (6 bases). Germline CDR1 SGHAT, CDR2 FQDESV (reference sequence). This CDR3 is 13 amino acids long. Between the trimmed V and J ends, which lost 6 bases and 2 bases, there was a span of 10 bases. The CDR3 DNA is TGTGCCAGCAGTTACGACAGGAACTATGGCTACACCTTC. Its protein is CASSYDRNYGYTF.

The chain uses TRBV6-5 and TRBJ2-7, with D hard to call. From germline, CDR1 is MNHEY and CDR2 SVGAGI. V was trimmed by 2 bases and J by 2 bases, leaving 7 bases between them. The length of the CDR3 is 13 residues. The CDR3 DNA sequence: TGTGCCAGCAGTTACGGCCGGACCTACGAGCAGTACGTC. This translates into CASSYGRTYEQYV.

The rearrangement uses TRBV28 and TRBJ2-1; D gene ambiguous. CDR1 and CDR2 (germline): MDHEN, SYDVKM. The V gene lost 8 bases and the J gene lost 8 bases, with 7 bases spanning the gap. The CDR3 totals 10 residues. The CDR3 DNA sequence: TGTGCCAGCGGGCCTTATGAGCAGTTCTTC. It is translated as CASGPYEQFF.

The V call is TRBV7-8, the J call TRBJ2-3, with 10 bases lining up with TRBD1. J lost 1 base, V lost 5 bases, and 9 bases had no gene match. The CDR3 loop spans 17 amino acids. Looked up from germline, CDR1 is SGHVS and CDR2 is FQNEAQ. CDR3 sequence reads: CASSRTGTGVRTDTQYF. The CDR3 bases are TGTGCCAGCAGCCGGACCGGGACAGGGGTCCGCACAGATACGCAGTATTTT.

The rearrangement joins TRBV4-3 to TRBJ2-3, with D hard to call. Germline V gene lookup returns CDR1 LGHNA and CDR2 YSLEER. V lost 1 base, J lost 4 bases, and 12 bases lay in between. The CDR3 runs to 15 residues. CDR3 sequence: CASSQALTDADTQYF. CDR3 DNA: TGCGCCAGCAGCCAAGCCCTCACAGACGCAGATACGCAGTATTTT.

This clone has just a few counts. The chain links TRBV30 to TRBJ1-5, with D maybe TRBD1 (5 bases). This CDR3 has 14 amino acids. CDR1 is GTSNPN, CDR2 SVGIG, per germline (reference sequence). Trimming took off 4 bases at V and 3 bases at J, with 13 bases between the two ends. Here the CDR3 DNA reads TGTGCCTGGAACCAGGGAGTCGACAATCAGCCCCAGCATTTT. Translating gives CAWNQGVDNQPQHF.

The genes are TRBV7-9 and TRBJ1-5, with D tentatively TRBD1 (6 bases). Between the trimmed V and J ends, which lost 2 bases and 1 base, there was a span of 6 bases. The CDR3 totals 14 residues. Germline-derived CDR1 and CDR2 are SEHNR and FQNEAQ (reference sequence). The CDR3, as DNA: TGTGCCAGCAGCTTACAGGGGAGCAATCAGCCCCAGCATTTT. Translating gives CASSLQGSNQPQHF.

The chain couples TRBV7-8 to TRBJ2-1, with 11 bases aligning to TRBD1. The CDR3 contains 17 residues. Germline lookup yields CDR1 SGHVS and CDR2 FQNEAQ. Trimming removed 5 bases from V and 7 bases from J; junction bases left unmatched: 13. The CDR3 here is CASSPLGRDRGGNEQFF. In DNA form, the CDR3 reads TGTGCCAGCAGCCCACTGGGCCGGGACAGGGGGGGGAATGAGCAGTTCTTC.

This clone was recorded only once. The J gene is TRBJ1-4, the V gene TRBV19; D remains ambiguous. The CDR3 consists of 13 residues. Looked up from germline, CDR1 is LNHDA and CDR2 is SQIVND (reference sequence). Between the trimmed V and J ends, which lost 9 bases and 4 bases, there was a span of 12 bases. CDR3 loop: CASAEVFNEKLFF. The DNA of the CDR3 is TGTGCCAGCGCCGAAGTATTTAATGAAAAACTGTTTTTT.

The genes are TRBV5-6 and TRBJ1-6; tentatively, D is TRBD1 (5 bases). CDR3 length: 14 amino acids. The germline gives CDR1 SGHDT, CDR2 YYEEEE. The ends were cut back, 4 bases at V and 8 bases at J, with 13 bases in the middle. The CDR3: CASSLGLGDSPLHF. The CDR3 coding sequence is TGTGCCAGCAGCCTCGGTTTAGGGGATTCACCCCTCCACTTT.